A selection of T cell receptor beta chains follows, all from one sample in a study of cytomegalovirus exposure and HLA in healthy donors. This table comes from immunoSEQ multiplex PCR, and its TCRdb copy is limited to in-frame clones, with some not included. The sample contains a few hundred thousand clones, around four fifths of which appear only once. What was sequenced was PBMCs. These receptors were obtained from a woman between 45 and 60 years old in good health and CMV-seropositive. The CDR3 runs from the conserved cysteine through the conserved F or W. The D gene is left open where the match is weak. Rows may omit the clone size; those that give it use once, few, many or a size class.

d_call | j_call | v_call | clone_size | cdr3_nt | cdr3_aa
TRBD1 | TRBJ1-2 | TRBV7-2 | - | TGTGCCAGCAGCCCACTCAGACAGGGTTATGGCTACACCTTC | CASSPLRQGYGYTF
TRBD1 | TRBJ1-1 | TRBV7-9 | - | TGTTCCAGCAGCTTTCCCGCCGGGACAGTCAACACTGAAGCTTTCTTT | CSSSFPAGTVNTEAFF
TRBD1 | TRBJ2-2 | TRBV5-6 | - | TGTGCCAGCAGCTTGTTAGGACAGGGGGGAAGCACCGGGGAGCTGTTTTTT | CASSLLGQGGSTGELFF
TRBD1 | TRBJ1-4 | TRBV5-6 | few | TGTGCCAGCAGCCCGGGGACAGGGATCGAAAAACTGTTTTTT | CASSPGTGIEKLFF
- | TRBJ1-5 | TRBV2 | few | TGTGCCAGCAGAGCGACAGTGTCTGGGCAGCCCCAGCATTTT | CASRATVSGQPQHF
- | TRBJ2-3 | TRBV29-1 | - | TGCAGCGTTCGAAGTACGGCGGTGTTGGTAAGCGGTCGGATGAGGGATACGCAGTATTTT | CSVRSTAVLVSGRMRDTQYF
TRBD1 | TRBJ2-3 | TRBV7-7 | - | TGTGCCAGCAGCTTAGGGACAGGAGATACGCAGTATTTT | CASSLGTGDTQYF
- | TRBJ1-5 | TRBV28 | few | TGTGCCAGCAGTCCACTCGGGGAGCTGCATCAGCCCCAGCATTTT | CASSPLGELHQPQHF
- | TRBJ1-4 | TRBV2 | - | TGTGCCAGCAGTGGTAGGACTGGAACTAATGAAAAACTGTTTTTT | CASSGRTGTNEKLFF
TRBD2 | TRBJ2-3 | TRBV5-6 | - | TGTGCCAGCAGGCTAGCGGGGGGGCGAGTGGCTACAGATACGCAGTATTTT | CASRLAGGRVATDTQYF
- | TRBJ1-1 | TRBV6-5 | - | TGTGCCAGCAGGGGCCAGGGGAGGGGCACTGAAGCTTTCTTT | CASRGQGRGTEAFF
TRBD1 | TRBJ1-2 | TRBV28 | - | TGTGCCAGCAGTTCCATACATGGGACAGCCACTAACTATGGCTACACCTTC | CASSSIHGTATNYGYTF
TRBD2 | TRBJ2-3 | TRBV4-2 | - | TGTGCCAGCAGCCAAAAACTCCCAGCGGGGCCCTCTAGCACAGATACGCAGTATTTT | CASSQKLPAGPSSTDTQYF
TRBD2 | TRBJ2-7 | TRBV28 | once | TGTGCCAGCAGGACCCAGGAGCGGGGCTACGAGCAGTACTTC | CASRTQERGYEQYF
- | TRBJ2-7 | TRBV10-3 | - | TGTGCCATCAAGGAGGGAATAACAGCCTACGAGCAGTACTTC | CAIKEGITAYEQYF
TRBD1 | TRBJ1-5 | TRBV5-1 | - | TGCGCCAGCAGCTTGGACCGATTGGGCGAGGGGGCAAATCAGCCCCAGCATTTT | CASSLDRLGEGANQPQHF
- | TRBJ2-2 | TRBV6-5 | once | TGTGCCAGCAGTGGACCAGGGGCCGGGGAGCTGTTTTTT | CASSGPGAGELFF
- | TRBJ1-3 | TRBV9 | - | TGTGCCAGCAGCACCCAGGGGACGGCGGGAAACACCATATATTTT | CASSTQGTAGNTIYF
TRBD2 | TRBJ2-2 | TRBV19 | - | TGTGCCAGTAGTATCCTCGGGGCTAGCGGGGAAGCGAACACCGGGGAGCTGTTTTTT | CASSILGASGEANTGELFF
- | TRBJ2-7 | TRBV6-5 | - | TGTGCCAGCAGCTCCCCTAGCACCTACGAGCAGTACTTC | CASSSPSTYEQYF
- | TRBJ2-1 | TRBV19 | once | TGTGCCAGTAGTGAATCCATGTCTAGGGAGCAGTTCTTC | CASSESMSREQFF